The T cell receptor beta chain described here comes from a study of Tregs in tolerant kidney transplant recipients. About this clone itself: Its antigen is not identified. The read ends 3 residues early relative to the CDR3; the germline J gene fills the gap.

Study outcomes and limitations: Expanding Tregs on activated donor B cells appeared to best identify donor-specific TCRbeta clones. Validation in larger populations is needed because few patients were studied.

Recipients received nonmyeloablative bone marrow transplants from related graft donors, with transient mixed chimerism. CDR1 and CDR2 from the germline V gene are SGHRS and YFSETQ. The CDR3 has 16 amino acids. Trimming cost V 4 bases and J 7 bases; bases outside gene matches: 10. Clones were read by immunoSEQ multiplex PCR, and TCRdb kept only the in-frame ones, dropping some. Its table records about 10,000 clones. The sample here was CD8+ T cells from blood (PBMCs), taken 24 months after the transplant. The TCR originated in a human patient who received a combined kidney and bone marrow transplant. Part of the T cells may come from the graft donor. V usage is TRBV5-1 and J usage is TRBJ1-6; 8 bases match TRBD1. The CDR3 here is CASSHRQGPENSPLHF. The sequenced CDR3 bases are TGCGCCAGCAGCCATAGACAGGGGCCGGAAAATTCACCC.